This T cell receptor beta chain was sequenced during a study of T cells after yellow fever vaccination. At the level of the study: Fractions of low cell number were prepared using SMART-Seq v4 Ultra Low Input.

This CDR3 is built from 13 residues. V lost 1 base to trimming and J lost 10 bases, with 13 bases between them. The V gene's germline CDR1 is SGHDN and CDR2 FVKESK. They built TCR cDNA with 5'RACE template switching, a step that put in a universal primer site and UMIs. TCRdb processed the 5' RACE reads anew with MiXCR; each CDR3 protein has one entry. The table includes 250,000 to 300,000 distinct CDR3 sequences, 10% to 15% detected once. Overall study findings and caveats: Post-booster reappearance was seen for most primary-vaccination clones (about 96% CD4, 75% to 90% CD8). Peaking on day 5 versus 15, the secondary response was faster but weaker.

Details on this clonotype: Its cognate antigen is unknown.

This TCR was sampled from a man aged 25 to 40 who received the YFV17D yellow fever vaccine. The gene calls are TRBV14 and TRBJ1-2; tentative D call: TRBD1 (6 bases). Sequencing was performed on CD4+ T cells sorted from PBMCs, taken 45 days after the yellow fever booster vaccination. The CDR3 here is CASSQVETGIYTF. As DNA, the CDR3 is TGTGCCAGCAGCCAAGTGGAGACAGGTATCTACACCTTC.